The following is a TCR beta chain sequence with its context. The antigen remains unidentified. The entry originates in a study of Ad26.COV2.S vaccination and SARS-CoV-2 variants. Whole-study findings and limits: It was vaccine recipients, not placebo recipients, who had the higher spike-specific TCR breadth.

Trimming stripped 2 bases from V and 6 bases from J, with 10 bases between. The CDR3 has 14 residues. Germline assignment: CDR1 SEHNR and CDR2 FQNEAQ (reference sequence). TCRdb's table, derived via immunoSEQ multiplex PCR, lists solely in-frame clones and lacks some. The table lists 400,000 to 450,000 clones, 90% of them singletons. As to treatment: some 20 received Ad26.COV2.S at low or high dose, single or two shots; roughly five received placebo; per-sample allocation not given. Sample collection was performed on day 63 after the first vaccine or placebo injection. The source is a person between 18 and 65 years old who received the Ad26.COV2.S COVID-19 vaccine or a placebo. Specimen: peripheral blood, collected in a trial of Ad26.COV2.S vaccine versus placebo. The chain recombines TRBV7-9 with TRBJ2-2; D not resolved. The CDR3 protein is CASSLLVSAGELFF. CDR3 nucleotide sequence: TGTGCCAGCAGCTTATTAGTGTCCGCCGGGGAGCTGTTTTTT.